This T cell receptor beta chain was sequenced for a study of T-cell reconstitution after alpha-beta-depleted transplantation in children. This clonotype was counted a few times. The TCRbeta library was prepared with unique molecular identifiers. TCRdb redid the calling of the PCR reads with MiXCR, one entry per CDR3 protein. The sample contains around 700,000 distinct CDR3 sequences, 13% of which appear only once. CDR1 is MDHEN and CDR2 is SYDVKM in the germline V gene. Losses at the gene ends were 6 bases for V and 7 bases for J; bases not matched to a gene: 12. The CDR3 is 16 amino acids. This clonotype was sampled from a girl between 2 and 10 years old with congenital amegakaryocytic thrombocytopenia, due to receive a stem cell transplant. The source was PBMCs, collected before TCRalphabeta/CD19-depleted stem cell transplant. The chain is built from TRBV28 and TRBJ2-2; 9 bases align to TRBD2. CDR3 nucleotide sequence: TGTGCCAGCAGCCCGTTTGTGGGACTAGCCCTCGGGGAGCTGTTTTTT. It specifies CASSPFVGLALGELFF.